These 10 T cell receptor beta chains were sequenced from one sample in a study of shared clonotypes between healthy human individuals. TCRdb's table, derived via immunoSEQ multiplex PCR, lists solely in-frame clones and lacks some. The table shows about 2.4 million clones, with under 95% occurring only once. Sequencing used naive CD4+ T cells from PBMCs. Specified subset: CD45RA+ positively selected. All receptors come from a man aged 18-30 years in good health. Some clones in this sample may be carry-over from other donors' samples.

This clone has just a few counts. The chain joins TRBV7-9 to TRBJ1-2, with D possibly TRBD1 on 6 matching bases. CDR3 length: 14 residues. V was pared by 9 bases and J by 0 bases, with 14 bases between. The germline gives CDR1 SEHNR, CDR2 FQNEAQ (reference sequence). The CDR3 DNA sequence: TGTGCCAGTCTCCGGGACACCGCTAACTATGGCTACACCTTC. This gives the protein CASLRDTANYGYTF.

The chain couples TRBV6-1 to TRBJ1-3; 7 nucleotides agree with TRBD1. Trimming took 2 bases from V and 2 from J; bases not matched to a gene: 0. Looked up from germline, CDR1 is MNHNS and CDR2 is SASEGT. CDR3 length: 14 amino acids. The CDR3 sequence is CASSEQGAGNTIYF. DNA for the CDR3: TGTGCCAGCAGTGAACAGGGGGCTGGAAACACCATATATTTT.

This chain joins TRBV4-1 and TRBJ2-2; 13 nucleotides line up with TRBD2. Germline V gives CDR1 MGHRA, CDR2 YSYEKL. This CDR3 has 16 amino acids. The V segment lost 1 base and the J segment 5 bases; nucleotides outside the gene matches: 1. The chain's CDR3 is CASSQGTSGRTGELFF. The CDR3 DNA is TGCGCCAGCAGCCAAGGGACTAGCGGGAGAACCGGGGAGCTGTTTTTT.

Notes on this clone: Distinct nucleotide sequences in the sample also encode this CDR3. The gene calls are TRBV29-1 and TRBJ1-1; TRBD1 is a possible D gene (5 bases). CDR3 size: 15 residues. Germline loops: CDR1 SQVTM, CDR2 ANQGSEA. V was clipped by 4 bases and J by 8 bases, with 23 bases between them. The DNA for the CDR3 is TGCAGCGTTGCCCCCCGCCTGACAGCCAACTCAGAAGCTTTCTTT. Its protein is CSVAPRLTANSEAFF.

This chain links TRBV20-1 with TRBJ2-7; D gene ambiguous. The CDR3 spans 11 residues. The germline V gene has CDR1 DFQATT and CDR2 SNEGSKA (reference sequence). Trimming took 7 bases from V and 2 from J, leaving 9 bases between them. DNA of the CDR3: TGCAGTGGTGTGCTAGCCTACGAGCAGTACTTC. Translation gives CSGVLAYEQYF.

The chain is built from TRBV29-1 and TRBJ1-2; D unresolved. Trimming took 1 base from V and 5 from J, leaving 14 bases between them. This CDR3 is 14 amino acids long. Germline loops: CDR1 SQVTM, CDR2 ANQGSEA. The CDR3 sequence: CSVEVRYSRYGYTF. The CDR3 coding sequence is TGCAGCGTTGAAGTAAGGTACTCGCGGTATGGCTACACCTTC.

The rearrangement links TRBV5-1 to TRBJ1-1; no firm D call. The CDR3 consists of 15 residues. CDR1 is SGHRS, CDR2 YFSETQ, per germline. V lost 1 base and J 0 bases, leaving 10 bases between the germline ends. CDR3 DNA sequence: TGCGCCAGCAGCTTGAATGGGGAAATGAACACTGAAGCTTTCTTT. It is translated as CASSLNGEMNTEAFF. The full variable domain, with the rest looked up from reference TRBV5-1 and TRBJ1-1, is KAGVTQTPRYLIKTRGQQVTLSCSPISGHRSVSWYQQTPGQGLQFLFEYFSETQRNKGNFPGRFSGRQFSNSRSEMNVSTLELGDSALYLCASSLNGEMNTEAFFGQGTRLTVV.

The J gene is TRBJ2-1, the V gene TRBV4-1; 10 bases line up with TRBD1. The CDR3 length is 17 residues. Germline V lookup: CDR1 MGHRA, CDR2 YSYEKL. The J segment lost 8 bases and the V segment lost 1 base, leaving 11 bases of the junction unmatched. CDR3 sequence: CASSQGGPGQGKDEQFF. The CDR3 region has the DNA TGCGCCAGCAGCCAAGGTGGGCCGGGACAGGGGAAAGATGAGCAGTTCTTC.

CDR3 coding DNA: TGTGCCAGCAGCATACTAGCGGGCGGGGCCTACAATGAGCAGTTCTTC. Its translation is CASSILAGGAYNEQFF. The chain links TRBV7-9 to TRBJ2-1; 9 nucleotides line up with TRBD2. Germline-derived CDR1 and CDR2 are SEHNR and FQNEAQ (reference sequence). This CDR3 is built from 16 residues. V trimming: 5 bases; J trimming: 2 bases; junction bases outside the gene matches: 7.

The rearrangement joins TRBV2 to TRBJ2-1; D is ambiguous. The CDR3 runs to 13 residues. The germline V and J ends were trimmed by 6 bases and 0 bases, with 6 bases remaining between them. Germline loops: CDR1 SNHLY, CDR2 FYNNEI. CDR3 loop: CASRASSYNEQFF. The CDR3 bases are TGTGCCAGCAGGGCAAGCTCCTACAATGAGCAGTTCTTC.